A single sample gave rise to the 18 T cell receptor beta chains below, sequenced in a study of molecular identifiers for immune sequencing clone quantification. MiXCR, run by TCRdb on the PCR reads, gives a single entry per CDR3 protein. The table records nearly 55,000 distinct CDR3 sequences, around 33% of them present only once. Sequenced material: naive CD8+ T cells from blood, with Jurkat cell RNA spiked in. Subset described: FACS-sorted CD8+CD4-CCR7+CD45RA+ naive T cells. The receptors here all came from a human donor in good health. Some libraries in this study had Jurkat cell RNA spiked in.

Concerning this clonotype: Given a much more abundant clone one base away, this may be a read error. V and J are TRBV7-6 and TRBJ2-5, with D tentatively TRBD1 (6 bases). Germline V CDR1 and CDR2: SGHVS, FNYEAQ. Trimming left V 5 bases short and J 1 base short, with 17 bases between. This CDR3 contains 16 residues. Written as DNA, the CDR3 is TGTGCCAGCAGCGCCGGGACAAGAGCCTGCCAAGAGACCCAGTACTTC. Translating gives CASSAGTRACQETQYF.

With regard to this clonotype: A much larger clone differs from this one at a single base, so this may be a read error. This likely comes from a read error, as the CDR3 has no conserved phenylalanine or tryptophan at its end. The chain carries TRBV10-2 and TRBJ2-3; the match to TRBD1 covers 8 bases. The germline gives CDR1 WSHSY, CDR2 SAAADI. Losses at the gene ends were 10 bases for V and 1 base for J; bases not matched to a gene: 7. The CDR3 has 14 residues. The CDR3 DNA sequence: TGCGCCACCCGACAGGGGCTCGGCACAGATACGCAGTATTTA. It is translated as CATRQGLGTDTQYL.

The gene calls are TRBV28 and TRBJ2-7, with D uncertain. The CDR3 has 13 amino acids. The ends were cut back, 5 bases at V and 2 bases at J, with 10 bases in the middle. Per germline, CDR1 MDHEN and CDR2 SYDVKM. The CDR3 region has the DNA TGTGCCAGCAGTCTCCGTGGGACCTACGAGCAGTACTTC. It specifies CASSLRGTYEQYF.

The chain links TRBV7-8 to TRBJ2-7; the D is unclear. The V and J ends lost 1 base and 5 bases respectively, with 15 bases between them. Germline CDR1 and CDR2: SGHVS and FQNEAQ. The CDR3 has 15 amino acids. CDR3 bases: TGTGCCAGCAGCTTAGAGTTTAACGCTGCCCACGAGCAGTACTTC. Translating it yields CASSLEFNAAHEQYF. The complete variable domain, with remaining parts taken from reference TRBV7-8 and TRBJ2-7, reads GAGVSQSPRYKVAKRGQDVALRCDPISGHVSLFWYQQALGQGPEFLTYFQNEAQLDKSGLPSDRFFAERPEGSVSTLKIQRTQQEDSAVYLCASSLEFNAAHEQYFGPGTRLTVT.

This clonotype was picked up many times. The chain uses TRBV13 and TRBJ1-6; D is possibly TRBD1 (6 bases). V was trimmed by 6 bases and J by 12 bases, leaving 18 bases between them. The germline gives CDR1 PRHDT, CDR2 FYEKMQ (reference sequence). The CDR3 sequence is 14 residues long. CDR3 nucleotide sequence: TGTGCCAGCAGTCATGGACAGCCCCGGTTACCCCTCCACTTT. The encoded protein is CASSHGQPRLPLHF.

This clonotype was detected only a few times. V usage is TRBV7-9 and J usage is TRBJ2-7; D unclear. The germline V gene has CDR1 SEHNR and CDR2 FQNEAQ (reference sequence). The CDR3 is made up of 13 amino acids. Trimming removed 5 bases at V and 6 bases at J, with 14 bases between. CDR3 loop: CASSARLGREQYF. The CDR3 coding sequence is TGTGCCAGCAGCGCGCGACTCGGCCGCGAGCAGTACTTC.

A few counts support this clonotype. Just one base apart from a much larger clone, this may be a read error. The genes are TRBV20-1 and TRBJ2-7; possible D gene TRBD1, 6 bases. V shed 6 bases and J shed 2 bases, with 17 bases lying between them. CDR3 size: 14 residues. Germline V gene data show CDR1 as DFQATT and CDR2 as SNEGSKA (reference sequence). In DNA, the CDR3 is TGCAGTGCCACCGACAGGAGGAGCACCTACGAGCAGTACTTC. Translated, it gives CSATDRRSTYEQYF.

In nucleotides, the CDR3 is TGTGCCAGTAGTATAGTGGCCGGCACCGAGCAGTACTTC. The encoded protein is CASSIVAGTEQYF. The chain uses TRBV19 and TRBJ2-7, with no clear D. Per the germline V gene, CDR1 is LNHDA and CDR2 is SQIVND (reference sequence). V dropped 1 base and J dropped 6 bases, with 10 bases sitting between them. The CDR3 sequence is 13 residues long.

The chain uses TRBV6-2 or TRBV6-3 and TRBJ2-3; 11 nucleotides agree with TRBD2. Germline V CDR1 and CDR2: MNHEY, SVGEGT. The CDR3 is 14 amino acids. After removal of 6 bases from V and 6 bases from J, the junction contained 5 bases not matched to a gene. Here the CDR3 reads CASRVAGGLDTQYF. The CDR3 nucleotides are TGTGCCAGCAGGGTAGCGGGAGGGCTTGATACGCAGTATTTT.

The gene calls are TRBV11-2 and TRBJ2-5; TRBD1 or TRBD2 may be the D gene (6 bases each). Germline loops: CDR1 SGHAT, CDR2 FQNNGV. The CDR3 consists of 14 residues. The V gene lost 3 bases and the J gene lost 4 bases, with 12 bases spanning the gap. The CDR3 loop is CASSFWGARETQYF. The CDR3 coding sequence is TGTGCCAGCAGCTTTTGGGGGGCTCGAGAGACCCAGTACTTC.

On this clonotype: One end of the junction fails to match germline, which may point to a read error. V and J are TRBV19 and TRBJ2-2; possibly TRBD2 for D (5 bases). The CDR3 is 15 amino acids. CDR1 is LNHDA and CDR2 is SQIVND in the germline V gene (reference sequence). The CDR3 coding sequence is TGTGCCAGTAGGGCTTCTTCGGCTGGCACCGGGGAGCGGTTTTTT. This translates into CASRASSAGTGERFF. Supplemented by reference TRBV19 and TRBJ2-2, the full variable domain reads DGGITQSPKYLFRKEGQNVTLSCEQNLNHDAMYWYRQDPGQGLRLIYYSQIVNDFQKGDIAEGYSVSREKKESFPLTVTSAQKNPTAFYLCASRASSAGTGERFFGEGSRLTVL.

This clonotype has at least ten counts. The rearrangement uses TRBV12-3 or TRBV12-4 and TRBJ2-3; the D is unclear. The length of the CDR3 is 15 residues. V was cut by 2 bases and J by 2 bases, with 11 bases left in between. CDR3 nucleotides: TGTGCCAGCAGTTTATCGACACCCGACACAGATACGCAGTATTTT. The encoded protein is CASSLSTPDTDTQYF.

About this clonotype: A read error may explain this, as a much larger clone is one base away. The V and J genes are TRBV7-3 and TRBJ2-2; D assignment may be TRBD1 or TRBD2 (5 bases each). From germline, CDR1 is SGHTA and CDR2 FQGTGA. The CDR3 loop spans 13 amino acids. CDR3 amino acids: CASSLLGTGALFF. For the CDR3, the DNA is TGTGCCAGCAGCTTATTAGGAACCGGGGCGCTGTTTTTT.

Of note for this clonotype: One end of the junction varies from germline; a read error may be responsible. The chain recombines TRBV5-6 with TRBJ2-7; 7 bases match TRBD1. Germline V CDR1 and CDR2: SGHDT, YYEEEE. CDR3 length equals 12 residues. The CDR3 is CASSLLRGILVF. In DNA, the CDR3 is TGTGCCAGCAGCTTGCTCAGGGGGATCCTCGTCTTC. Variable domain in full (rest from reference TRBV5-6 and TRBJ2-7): DAGVTQSPTHLIKTRGQQVTLRCSPKSGHDTVSWYQQALGQGPQFIFQYYEEEERQRGNFPDRFSGHQFPNYSSELNVNALLLGDSALYLCASSLLRGILVFGPGTRLTVT.

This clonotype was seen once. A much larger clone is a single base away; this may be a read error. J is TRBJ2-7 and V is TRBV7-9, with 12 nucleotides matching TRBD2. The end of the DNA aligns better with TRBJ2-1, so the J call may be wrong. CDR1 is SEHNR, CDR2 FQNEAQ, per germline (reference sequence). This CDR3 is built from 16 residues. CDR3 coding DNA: TGTGCCAGCAGCTCTATGACTAGCGGGAGTTCCTACGAGCAGTTCTTC. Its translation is CASSSMTSGSSYEQFF.

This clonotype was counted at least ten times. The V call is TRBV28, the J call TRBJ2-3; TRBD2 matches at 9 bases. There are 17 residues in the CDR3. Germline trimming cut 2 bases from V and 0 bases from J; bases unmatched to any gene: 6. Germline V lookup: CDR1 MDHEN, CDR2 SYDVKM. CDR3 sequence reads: CASSLTLAGSSTDTQYF. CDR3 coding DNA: TGTGCCAGCAGTTTAACGCTAGCGGGGTCTAGCACAGATACGCAGTATTTT.

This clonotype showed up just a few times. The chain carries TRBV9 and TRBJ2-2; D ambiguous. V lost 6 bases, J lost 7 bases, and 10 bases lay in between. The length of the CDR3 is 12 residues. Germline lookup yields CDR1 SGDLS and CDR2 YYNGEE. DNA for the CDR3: TGTGCCAGCACCAATCGACGCGGGGAGCTGTTTTTT. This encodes CASTNRRGELFF.

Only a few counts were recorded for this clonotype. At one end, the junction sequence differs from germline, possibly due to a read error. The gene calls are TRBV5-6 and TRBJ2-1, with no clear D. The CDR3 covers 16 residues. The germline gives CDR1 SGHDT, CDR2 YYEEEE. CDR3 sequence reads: CASSLGPSSSYNGQFF. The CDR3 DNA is TGTGCCAGCAGCTTGGGCCCAAGTAGCTCCTACAATGGGCAGTTCTTC.